The rows below give T cell receptor beta chains drawn from one sample of a study of CD8+ T cells in alopecia areata. Profiling relied on immunoSEQ multiplex PCR, and the TCRdb table lists in-frame clones only, not all of them. Here the sample spans approximately 89,000 clones, roughly 51% being singletons. Sample: NKG2D-high CD8+ T cells sorted from blood. All receptors come from a human donor with alopecia areata. CDR3s include the opening cysteine and the closing phenylalanine or tryptophan. Fields, in order: J gene, clone size, D gene, V gene, CDR3 protein, CDR3 DNA. A D gene is named only where the DNA matches it firmly. Expanded clones get a size class; other rows say once, few or many, or leave the size out.

TRBJ1-1 . . TRBV4-1 CASSERRNTEAFF TGCGCCAGCAGCGAAAGACGGAACACTGAAGCTTTCTTT
TRBJ2-1 . TRBD2 TRBV29-1 CSPTGGTNKQFF TGCAGCCCCACGGGGGGTACCAATAAGCAGTTCTTC
TRBJ2-7 few . TRBV29-1 CSVGPGEYEQYF TGCAGCGTTGGCCCGGGTGAGTACGAGCAGTACTTC
TRBJ2-7 . . TRBV25-1 CASGEYEQYF TGTGCCTCCGGAGAGTACGAGCAGTACTTC
TRBJ2-7 . TRBD1 TRBV4-1 CASSQTYGQGPYEQYF TGCGCCAGCAGCCAAACCTACGGACAGGGGCCCTACGAGCAGTACTTC
TRBJ1-6 . . TRBV27 CATRPNRDNSPLHF TGTGCCACCCGACCTAACAGGGACAATTCACCCCTCCACTTT
TRBJ2-1 . TRBD2 TRBV7-8 CASSGYTTGTNYNEQFF TGTGCCAGCAGCGGATATACAACCGGGACTAACTACAATGAGCAGTTCTTC
TRBJ2-7 few TRBD2 TRBV2 CASSWTSSEQYF TGTGCCAGCAGTTGGACTAGCAGTGAGCAGTACTTC
TRBJ2-7 few . TRBV29-1 CSVELQPYEQYF TGCAGCGTTGAACTACAGCCGTACGAGCAGTACTTC
TRBJ2-1 few . TRBV5-6 CASSLGTDHEQFF TGTGCCAGCAGCTTGGGGACAGATCATGAGCAGTTCTTC
TRBJ2-3 few TRBD1 TRBV29-1 CSGQGARDTQYF TGCAGCGGTCAGGGGGCACGGGATACGCAGTATTTT
TRBJ2-3 . TRBD1 TRBV6-5 CASGTGDTDTQYF TGTGCCAGCGGGACAGGGGACACAGATACGCAGTATTTT
TRBJ2-1 . . TRBV2 CASSVGGPSLEQFF TGTGCCAGCAGTGTAGGGGGGCCTAGCCTTGAGCAGTTCTTC
TRBJ1-1 once . TRBV10-1 CASSGGEAFF TGCGCCAGCAGTGGTGGTGAAGCTTTCTTT
TRBJ2-5 . . TRBV7-9 CASSGPEQETQYF TGTGCCAGCAGCGGGCCCGAACAAGAGACCCAGTACTTC
TRBJ2-1 . . TRBV29-1 CSVEQPEAGWGSNEQFF TGCAGCGTTGAACAGCCGGAGGCCGGTTGGGGGTCCAATGAGCAGTTCTTC
TRBJ2-7 . TRBD2 TRBV11-2 CASSLDTGDYHEQYF TGTGCCAGCAGCCTAGATACCGGGGACTATCACGAGCAGTACTTC
TRBJ2-1 . . TRBV6-1 CASAWSGYEQFF TGTGCCAGCGCCTGGTCAGGCTATGAGCAGTTCTTC
TRBJ1-1 . . TRBV29-1 CSVEGGGNTEAFF TGCAGCGTTGAGGGTGGGGGGAACACTGAAGCTTTCTTT
TRBJ2-3 few . TRBV21-1 CASSNTVTDTQYF TGTGCCAGCAGCAATACGGTCACAGATACGCAGTATTTT
TRBJ2-5 . . TRBV2 CASSEPLRGEETQYF TGTGCCAGCAGTGAACCCCTGCGTGGCGAAGAGACCCAGTACTTC
TRBJ1-1 . . TRBV25-1 CASSGAEAFF TGTGCCAGCAGTGGAGCTGAAGCTTTCTTT
TRBJ2-1 few . TRBV5-1 CASSLAGTALLEQFF TGCGCCAGCAGCTTGGCCGGGACGGCGCTCCTTGAGCAGTTCTTC
TRBJ2-7 . . TRBV28 CASSFPPGRDPYEQYF TGTGCCAGCAGTTTCCCCCCCGGCCGCGATCCCTACGAGCAGTACTTC
TRBJ2-3 . . TRBV9 CASSVETSTDTQYF TGTGCCAGCAGCGTCGAGACATCCACAGATACGCAGTATTTT
TRBJ2-7 . . TRBV11-2 CASSPDSTYEQYF TGTGCCAGCAGCCCCGACAGTACCTACGAGCAGTACTTC
TRBJ1-1 few . TRBV29-1 CSVVIIAEAFF TGCAGCGTTGTAATTATTGCCGAAGCTTTCTTT
TRBJ2-3 few . TRBV11-2 CASSHTDTQYF TGTGCCAGCAGCCACACAGATACGCAGTATTTT
TRBJ2-2 . TRBD2 TRBV27 CASWTSGNTGELFF TGTGCCAGCTGGACTAGCGGGAACACCGGGGAGCTGTTTTTT
TRBJ1-5 once TRBD1 TRBV6-6 CASSVQGGNQPQHF TGTGCCAGCAGTGTCCAGGGGGGAAATCAGCCCCAGCATTTT
TRBJ2-1 . TRBD2 TRBV27 CASSFGTSGNEQFF TGTGCCAGCAGTTTTGGGACTAGCGGCAATGAGCAGTTCTTC
TRBJ2-1 . . TRBV27 CASSPQSNEQFF TGTGCCAGCAGTCCTCAGAGCAATGAGCAGTTCTTC
TRBJ2-7 . . TRBV29-1 CSVGDFYEQYF TGCAGCGTTGGGGACTTCTACGAGCAGTACTTC
TRBJ2-1 few TRBD2 TRBV29-1 CSVGGTSGSNEQFF TGCAGCGTGGGAGGGACTAGCGGGAGCAATGAGCAGTTCTTC
TRBJ2-5 few . TRBV7-9 CASSLVAIQETQYF TGTGCCAGCAGCTTAGTGGCTATCCAAGAGACCCAGTACTTC
TRBJ2-3 few . TRBV19 CASSGIGGDTQYF TGTGCCAGTAGTGGCATAGGGGGAGATACGCAGTATTTT
TRBJ1-1 . . TRBV27 CASSSRGIGTEAFF TGTGCCAGCAGTTCGAGGGGGATTGGGACTGAAGCTTTCTTT
TRBJ1-3 . . TRBV29-1 CSVEGIAGNTIYF TGCAGCGTTGAGGGGATCGCTGGAAACACCATATATTTT
TRBJ2-1 . . TRBV29-1 CSPRLSSYNEQFF TGCAGCCCGAGATTAAGCTCCTACAATGAGCAGTTCTTC
TRBJ2-3 . TRBD2 TRBV5-6 CASAWGLGSDTQYF TGTGCCTCAGCTTGGGGACTAGGATCCGATACGCAGTATTTT
TRBJ2-2 . . TRBV18 CASSPTEPANTGELFF TGTGCCAGCTCACCAACGGAACCGGCGAACACCGGGGAGCTGTTTTTT
TRBJ2-1 few . TRBV28 CASSFPLTEYNEQFF TGTGCCAGCAGTTTTCCCCTGACGGAATACAATGAGCAGTTCTTC
TRBJ2-7 . TRBD2 TRBV27 CASSLGSSGGRLGEQYF TGTGCCAGCAGTTTAGGTTCATCCGGCGGGAGGCTGGGCGAGCAGTACTTC
TRBJ2-5 . TRBD1 TRBV27 CASSAITGVGETQYF TGTGCCAGCAGTGCCATCACAGGGGTTGGAGAGACCCAGTACTTC
TRBJ2-3 few . TRBV29-1 CSVATDTQYF TGCAGCGTTGCAACAGATACGCAGTATTTT
TRBJ2-7 . . TRBV5-6 CASSNAIEQYF TGTGCCAGCAGCAATGCCATCGAGCAGTACTTC
TRBJ2-7 . . TRBV5-1 CASSPDSRGYEQYF TGCGCCAGCAGCCCGGACAGTCGGGGATACGAGCAGTACTTC
TRBJ2-5 . . TRBV5-4 CASSLESQETQYF TGTGCCAGCAGCTTGGAAAGTCAAGAGACCCAGTACTTC
TRBJ2-7 . TRBD2 TRBV4-3 CASSPGLEGYEQYF TGCGCCAGCAGCCCAGGACTAGAGGGCTACGAGCAGTACTTC
TRBJ2-7 . . TRBV2 CASSGGGTYEQYF TGTGCCAGCAGTGGTGGTGGAACCTACGAGCAGTACTTC
TRBJ2-5 few TRBD2 TRBV19 CASSIDGSGLQETQYF TGTGCCAGTAGTATAGACGGTAGCGGGCTCCAAGAGACCCAGTACTTC
TRBJ2-1 . . TRBV5-1 CASSPERDILGDEQFF TGCGCCAGCAGCCCTGAACGGGACATCCTTGGCGATGAGCAGTTCTTC
TRBJ1-4 . . TRBV30 CAWSGQSNEKLFF TGTGCCTGGAGCGGACAGAGTAATGAAAAACTGTTTTTT
TRBJ2-6 . . TRBV2 CARTWTTSAGANVLTF TGTGCCCGCACGTGGACGACATCGGCTGGGGCCAACGTCCTGACTTTC
TRBJ1-5 . . TRBV30 CAWSVGTDNQPQHF TGTGCCTGGAGTGTGGGAACGGACAATCAGCCCCAGCATTTT